Shown below are 19 T cell receptor beta chains from a single sample sequenced in a study of CD8 T cells in ankylosing spondylitis. TCRdb re-called the 5' RACE reads through MiXCR, storing one row per CDR3 protein. This sample has around 230,000 distinct CDR3 sequences, with under 8.5% found just once. Sequencing used blood, either unsorted or a sorted T cell fraction (not recorded which). The receptors come from a female donor with ankylosing spondylitis or in good health (not recorded which).

This clonotype was counted ten times or more. The rearrangement joins TRBV5-1 to TRBJ2-7, with D perhaps TRBD1 (6 bases). V gave up 2 bases and J gave up 3 bases, with 18 bases separating them. The CDR3 sequence is 16 residues long. In germline, CDR1 is SGHRS, CDR2 YFSETQ. The CDR3 DNA follows: TGCGCCAGCAGCTTAGCCCCCGTCGGACAGCTCTACGAGCAGTACTTC. This gives the protein CASSLAPVGQLYEQYF. The full variable domain, its missing parts supplied by reference TRBV5-1 and TRBJ2-7, is KAGVTQTPRYLIKTRGQQVTLSCSPISGHRSVSWYQQTPGQGLQFLFEYFSETQRNKGNFPGRFSGRQFSNSRSEMNVSTLELGDSALYLCASSLAPVGQLYEQYFGPGTRLTVT.

This clonotype has ten or more counts. Here the CDR3 reads CSARGPAGSSYEQYF. In nucleotides, the CDR3 is TGCAGTGCTAGGGGGCCGGCGGGGAGCTCCTACGAGCAGTACTTC. The chain combines TRBV20-1 with TRBJ2-7; D possibly corresponds to TRBD2 (6 bases). V was trimmed by 3 bases and J by 0 bases, leaving 15 bases between them. This CDR3 has 15 amino acids. Germline V gene sequence: CDR1 DFQATT, CDR2 SNEGSKA (reference sequence).

This clonotype was recorded at least ten times. The rearrangement uses TRBV3-1 and TRBJ1-2; D may be TRBD1 (5 bases). V was clipped by 0 bases and J by 7 bases, with 12 bases between them. CDR3 length equals 14 residues. Germline V gives CDR1 LGHDT, CDR2 YNNKEL (reference sequence). The DNA of the CDR3 is TGTGCCAGCAGCCAAGATTGGAGGGGCGGTGGCTACACCTTC. Translation: CASSQDWRGGGYTF.

This clonotype was detected a few times. One end of the junction is discordant with germline, which a read error may explain. The V call is TRBV3-1, the J call TRBJ2-2; 7 nucleotides agree with TRBD2. CDR1 and CDR2 from the germline V gene are LGHDT and YNNKEL (reference sequence). CDR3 length equals 18 residues. CDR3 in amino acids: CAISSRAGLAVNTGELFF. CDR3 nucleotides: TGTGCCATCAGCTCCCGAGCTGGTCTAGCGGTGAACACCGGGGAGCTGTTTTTT.

This clonotype was recorded a few times. The DNA is omitted, as the CDR3 cannot be located on it reliably, and the CDR3 follows TCRdb's listing. V and J are TRBV1 and TRBJ2-2; no check of the table's D call, TRBD2, against the DNA was made. TRBV1 is reported as a pseudogene. The CDR3 region is 17 residues in length, termini included. CDR3 sequence reads: CTSTSVGPGRTPGSCFF.

There are many counts of this clonotype. The chain combines TRBV6-1 with TRBJ1-4; D possibly corresponds to TRBD1 (5 bases). The germline V gene encodes CDR1 MNHNS and CDR2 SASEGT. CDR3 length: 14 amino acids. V lost 6 bases to trimming and J lost 5 bases, with 13 bases between them. CDR3 protein: CASSSGSSNEKLFF. The CDR3 DNA sequence: TGTGCCAGCAGCTCAGGGTCCTCAAATGAAAAACTGTTTTTT.

This clonotype has a count of ten or more. V usage is TRBV12-3 or TRBV12-4 and J usage is TRBJ2-7; D is undetermined. V was clipped by 2 bases and J by 7 bases, with 6 bases between them. The CDR3 is 11 residues long. The CDR3: CASSLRREQYF. DNA of the CDR3: TGTGCCAGCAGTTTAAGGCGGGAGCAGTACTTC.

This clonotype came up many times. V is TRBV10-3 and J is TRBJ2-3; TRBD2 matches 10 bases. J gave up 0 bases and V 4 bases, and 1 base lay outside the gene matches. Germline V gene data show CDR1 as ENHRY and CDR2 as SYGVKD. The CDR3 runs to 15 residues. CDR3 residues: CAISASGSSTDTQYF. DNA of the CDR3: TGTGCCATCAGTGCTAGCGGGAGTAGCACAGATACGCAGTATTTT.

The sample holds many counts of this clonotype. This rearrangement joins TRBV20-1 to TRBJ2-1; weak D call: TRBD2 (5 bases). Germline assignment: CDR1 DFQATT and CDR2 SNEGSKA (reference sequence). CDR3 length: 11 amino acids. V lost 6 bases and J 9 bases, leaving 12 bases between the germline ends. The CDR3 bases are TGCAGTGCACACTCGGAGGTTGAGCAGTTCTTC. Translated, it gives CSAHSEVEQFF.

A few counts support this clonotype. This chain connects TRBV2 to TRBJ2-7; tentative D call: TRBD1 (5 bases). Germline V gene lookup returns CDR1 SNHLY and CDR2 FYNNEI. V lost 7 bases to trimming and J lost 0 bases, with 7 bases between them. CDR3 length equals 12 residues. The CDR3 DNA reads as TGTGCCAGCACACAGGCCTCCTACGAGCAGTACTTC. It codes for CASTQASYEQYF. Based on the CDR3 plus reference TRBV2 and TRBJ2-7, the full variable domain is EPEVTQTPSHQVTQMGQEVILRCVPISNHLYFYWYRQILGQKVEFLVSFYNNEISEKSEIFDDQFSVERPDGSNFTLKIRSTKLEDSAMYFCASTQASYEQYFGPGTRLTVT.

This clonotype was counted only a few times. The chain links TRBV5-1 to TRBJ1-4, with D hard to call. The V gene lost 4 bases and the J gene lost 0 bases, with 10 bases spanning the gap. The CDR3 has 15 residues. Germline V CDR1 and CDR2: SGHRS, YFSETQ. CDR3 region: CASSGQQTTNEKLFF. DNA of the CDR3: TGCGCCAGCAGCGGGCAACAAACAACTAATGAAAAACTGTTTTTT.

This CDR3 reads CASSERGTPQYF. The CDR3 DNA reads TGTGCCAGCAGTGAACGAGGGACCCCGCAGTATTTT. The J gene is TRBJ2-3, the V gene TRBV25-1; D tentatively fits TRBD1 or TRBD2 (5 bases each). Trimming left V 2 bases short and J 10 bases short, with 10 bases between. Germline values: CDR1 MGHDK, CDR2 SYGVNS. This CDR3 is 12 amino acids long.

This clonotype has just a few counts. This chain joins TRBV7-2 and TRBJ1-2; D is unclear. From germline, CDR1 is SGHTA and CDR2 FQGNSA. CDR3 size: 15 residues. V lost 2 bases and J 0 bases, leaving 10 bases between the germline ends. CDR3 DNA: TGTGCCAGCAGCTTAACGTGGCAGTCTAACTATGGCTACACCTTC. Its protein is CASSLTWQSNYGYTF.

Ten or more counts support this clonotype. The rearrangement joins TRBV20-1 to TRBJ2-7; unclear D gene. V dropped 0 bases and J dropped 6 bases, with 18 bases sitting between them. The germline gives CDR1 DFQATT, CDR2 SNEGSKA (reference sequence). CDR3 size: 15 residues. The CDR3 coding sequence is TGCAGTGCTAGAGATGGTAACTGGGAAACCGGCGAGCAGTACTTC. As protein: CSARDGNWETGEQYF.

This clonotype came up many times. The V gene is TRBV20-1, the J gene TRBJ2-3; 9 nucleotides match TRBD2. Germline-derived CDR1 and CDR2 are DFQATT and SNEGSKA (reference sequence). The CDR3 is 15 amino acids. The J segment lost 6 bases and the V segment lost 3 bases, leaving 10 bases of the junction unmatched. This CDR3 is CSASLAGGPGDTQYF. CDR3 DNA sequence: TGCAGTGCTAGTCTGGCGGGAGGGCCGGGGGATACGCAGTATTTT.

Ten or more counts support this clonotype. The chain combines TRBV5-1 with TRBJ2-1; the match to TRBD2 covers 12 bases. CDR1 and CDR2 (germline): SGHRS, YFSETQ. V lost 5 bases and J lost 2; bases outside the gene matches: 14. This CDR3 is built from 19 residues. CDR3 sequence: CASSPRLAGAARAYNEQFF. The CDR3, as DNA: TGCGCCAGCAGTCCCAGACTAGCGGGAGCCGCAAGAGCCTACAATGAGCAGTTCTTC.

This clonotype appeared many times. V and J are TRBV20-1 and TRBJ1-5; 8 positions agree with TRBD1. V was pared by 3 bases and J by 0 bases, with 10 bases of the junction left unmatched. The CDR3 loop spans 17 amino acids. Per the germline V gene, CDR1 is DFQATT and CDR2 is SNEGSKA (reference sequence). The CDR3 coding sequence is TGCAGTGCTAGCGGACAGGGAAGAGGGTATAGCAATCAGCCCCAGCATTTT. Translated, it gives CSASGQGRGYSNQPQHF.

This clonotype has a count of ten or more. This chain links TRBV4-3 with TRBJ2-7, with D unclear. This CDR3 has 13 residues. Trimming cost V 0 bases and J 6 bases, with 9 bases left between them. Germline loops: CDR1 LGHNA, CDR2 YSLEER. The CDR3 reads CASSQDSGLEQYF. CDR3 DNA: TGCGCCAGCAGCCAAGACTCGGGTCTCGAGCAGTACTTC.

This clonotype was recorded many times. The gene calls are TRBV6-2 or TRBV6-3 and TRBJ1-2, with a tentative D call TRBD1 (6 bases). The germline V and J ends were trimmed by 6 bases and 4 bases, with 12 bases remaining between them. This CDR3 contains 13 residues. Germline V gene data show CDR1 as MNHEY and CDR2 as SVGEGT. The CDR3 DNA is TGTGCCAGCAGGCCGGACAGTCCCTATGGCTACACCTTC. Translation: CASRPDSPYGYTF.